These 2 T cell receptor beta chains came from one sample sequenced in a study of blood T cell repertoires in COVID-19. Produced via immunoSEQ multiplex PCR; TCRdb's table is partial and in-frame only. The data show about 160,000 clones, under 85% seen once. The specimen sequenced was peripheral blood. These receptors all come from a man in his 70s who had recovered from COVID-19.

The rearrangement joins TRBV7-6 to TRBJ2-2; 13 bases align to TRBD2. After removal of 3 bases from V and 7 bases from J, the junction contained 5 bases not matched to a gene. The length of the CDR3 is 16 residues. Germline V lookup: CDR1 SGHVS, CDR2 FNYEAQ. The CDR3 DNA reads TGTGCCAGCAGCTTGGGCGGACTAGCGGGAGACGGGGAGCTGTTTTTT. Its protein product is CASSLGGLAGDGELFF.

The V gene is TRBV3-1 (or the pseudogene TRBV3-2), the J gene TRBJ1-6; a possible D gene is TRBD1 (6 bases). Trimming cost V 3 bases and J 0 bases, with 15 bases left between them. Germline CDR1 LGHDT, CDR2 YNNKEL (reference sequence). There are 18 residues in the CDR3. Here the CDR3 reads CASSHLTGKSSYNSPLHF. The DNA for the CDR3 is TGTGCCAGCAGCCACCTCACAGGGAAGAGCTCCTATAATTCACCCCTCCACTTT.